This passage covers 31 T cell receptor beta chains from one sample sequenced in a study of Ad26.COV2.S vaccination and SARS-CoV-2 variants. Treatment of the sample: roughly 19 received Ad26.COV2.S at low or high dose, single or two shots; roughly 5 received placebo; per-sample allocation not given. Day 63 following the first vaccine or placebo injection was when the samples were taken. Here immunoSEQ multiplex PCR was the method, and the copy in TCRdb shows in-frame clones only, minus some. The table has 430,000 or so clones, around 90% seen once; the top ten hold 10% to 15%. The sample consisted of peripheral blood, taken in a trial of Ad26.COV2.S vaccine versus placebo. The receptors originated from a person between 18 and 65 years old who received the Ad26.COV2.S COVID-19 vaccine or a placebo.

In regard to this clone: Other DNA sequences in this specimen translate into the identical CDR3. V and J are TRBV11-3 and TRBJ2-7; possibly TRBD1 for D (5 bases). The V end lost 4 bases, the J end lost 1 base, and 8 bases lay between the germline ends. The CDR3 covers 13 residues. Germline V gene sequence: CDR1 SGHNT, CDR2 YENEEA. For the CDR3, the DNA is TGTGCCAGCAGCTCCGGACATTCCTACGAGCAGTACTTC. Protein sequence: CASSSGHSYEQYF.

Here the CDR3 reads CASSIPGYPYEQYF. CDR3 sequence (DNA): TGTGCCAGCAGCATTCCGGGATACCCCTACGAGCAGTACTTC. The chain couples TRBV7-2 to TRBJ2-7, with D tentatively TRBD2 (5 bases). The V and J ends lost 5 bases and 2 bases respectively, with 13 bases between them. CDR1 and CDR2 from the germline V gene are SGHTA and FQGNSA. The CDR3 contains 14 residues.

This clone occurred once. The V call is TRBV30, the J call TRBJ2-7; no clear D gene. The CDR3 totals 13 residues. The V end was cut by 0 bases, the J end by 2 bases, with 8 bases between. Germline V lookup: CDR1 GTSNPN, CDR2 SVGIG (reference sequence). The CDR3 nucleotides are TGTGCCTGGAGTGTTCGCAATACCTACGAGCAGTACTTC. Translation: CAWSVRNTYEQYF.

The chain recombines TRBV19 with TRBJ1-1, with 10 bases that match TRBD1. The trim removed 3 bases at V and 0 bases at J, leaving 10 bases unmatched. The germline V gene has CDR1 LNHDA and CDR2 SQIVND (reference sequence). The CDR3 consists of 18 residues. Written as DNA, the CDR3 is TGTGCCAGTAGTATGAGGGCCGGGACAGGGGTCATGAACACTGAAGCTTTCTTT. Its protein product is CASSMRAGTGVMNTEAFF.

The chain is built from TRBV11-3 and TRBJ2-1, with D perhaps TRBD2 (6 bases). This CDR3 has 13 amino acids. Trimming removed 4 bases at V and 4 bases at J, with 8 bases between. CDR1 and CDR2 (germline): SGHNT, YENEEA. The CDR3 coding sequence is TGTGCCAGCAGCTGGGACTTTTACAATGAGCAGTTCTTC. It yields the protein CASSWDFYNEQFF. Based on the CDR3 plus reference TRBV11-3 and TRBJ2-1, the full variable domain is EAGVVQSPRYKIIEKKQPVAFWCNPISGHNTLYWYLQNLGQGPELLIRYENEEAVDDSQLPKDRFSAERLKGVDSTLKIQPAELGDSAVYLCASSWDFYNEQFFGPGTRLTVL.

CDR3 sequence reads: CASSRGGGGYTF. CDR3 bases: TGTGCCAGCAGTCGTGGAGGGGGAGGCTACACCTTC. The rearrangement uses TRBV28 and TRBJ1-2, with D possibly TRBD1 on 6 matching bases. Trimming stripped 5 bases from V and 8 bases from J, with 12 bases between. Germline V gene data show CDR1 as MDHEN and CDR2 as SYDVKM. This CDR3 has 12 amino acids.

This chain links TRBV28 with TRBJ2-1; D remains ambiguous. V was cut by 2 bases and J by 14 bases, with 16 bases left in between. CDR1 and CDR2 from the germline V gene are MDHEN and SYDVKM. The CDR3 is 13 residues long. CDR3 protein: CASSLLSPPGEFF. The CDR3 DNA reads TGTGCCAGCAGTTTACTCTCCCCTCCTGGAGAGTTCTTC.

The chain carries TRBV9 and TRBJ2-3; D may be TRBD2 (6 bases). From germline, CDR1 is SGDLS and CDR2 YYNGEE. This CDR3 contains 15 residues. V was cut by 2 bases and J by 1 base, with 11 bases left in between. CDR3 coding DNA: TGTGCCAGCAGCGTGGAGGGACTGCGCACAGATACGCAGTATTTT. Amino acids: CASSVEGLRTDTQYF. The entire variable domain, with the rest obtained from reference TRBV9 and TRBJ2-3, is as follows: DSGVTQTPKHLITATGQRVTLRCSPRSGDLSVYWYQQSLDQGLQFLIQYYNGEERAKGNILERFSAQQFPDLHSELNLSSLELGDSALYFCASSVEGLRTDTQYFGPGTRLTVL.

This clone was observed once. The V gene is TRBV6-5, the J gene TRBJ1-2; D ambiguous. The CDR3 loop spans 14 amino acids. V was clipped by 5 bases and J by 0 bases, with 10 bases between them. Germline values: CDR1 MNHEY, CDR2 SVGAGI. The CDR3 region is CASSTTSANYGYTF. In DNA, the CDR3 is TGTGCCAGCAGTACTACGTCAGCTAACTATGGCTACACCTTC.

The rearrangement uses TRBV27 and TRBJ1-2; TRBD1 is a possible D gene (5 bases). The V and J ends lost 6 bases and 0 bases respectively, with 8 bases between them. Germline V gene sequence: CDR1 MNHEY, CDR2 SMNVEV (reference sequence). This CDR3 spans 13 amino acids. This chain's CDR3 is CASRSTANYGYTF. In DNA, the CDR3 is TGTGCCAGCAGATCGACAGCTAACTATGGCTACACCTTC.

The chain is built from TRBV9 and TRBJ1-2; D uncertain. V lost 3 bases and J 1 base, leaving 4 bases between the germline ends. The CDR3 sequence is 12 residues long. Germline CDR1 reads SGDLS; CDR2 reads YYNGEE. The CDR3 region has the DNA TGTGCCAGCAGCGCTATTAACTATGGCTACACCTTC. Translation: CASSAINYGYTF.

This clone was seen a single time. The V call is TRBV18, the J call TRBJ1-4; perhaps TRBD1 as D (6 bases). Germline-derived CDR1 and CDR2 are KGHSH and LQKENI. V was cut by 3 bases and J by 6 bases, with 11 bases left in between. This CDR3 region has 14 residues. The CDR3 DNA is TGTGCCAGCTCACCTCAGACAGGTGATGAAAAACTGTTTTTT. Its protein product is CASSPQTGDEKLFF. Supplemented by reference TRBV18 and TRBJ1-4, the full variable domain reads NAGVMQNPRHLVRRRGQEARLRCSPMKGHSHVYWYRQLPEEGLKFMVYLQKENIIDESGMPKERFSAEFPKEGPSILRIQQVVRGDSAAYFCASSPQTGDEKLFFGSGTQLSVL.

With respect to this clone: The junction departs from germline at one end; a sequencing error may be responsible. The V gene is TRBV4-1, the J gene TRBJ2-1, with 9 bases identical to TRBD2. From germline, CDR1 is MGHRA and CDR2 YSYEKL. The length of the CDR3 is 17 residues. The CDR3 coding sequence is TGCGCCAGCAGACAAGTTCTGGCGGGAGGGCCCAAAAATGAGCAGTTCTTC. Translation: CASRQVLAGGPKNEQFF.

This clone was recorded only once. The V and J genes are TRBV5-1 and TRBJ2-7; 10 nucleotides align to TRBD1. Trimming at V came to 0 bases and at J to 1 base, leaving 4 bases not matched to a gene. This CDR3 spans 16 amino acids. Germline V lookup: CDR1 SGHRS, CDR2 YFSETQ. The chain's CDR3 is CASSLAPGQGSYEQYF. The DNA of the CDR3 is TGCGCCAGCAGCTTGGCCCCGGGACAGGGGTCCTACGAGCAGTACTTC. The variable domain in full, with the rest retrieved from reference TRBV5-1 and TRBJ2-7, is KAGVTQTPRYLIKTRGQQVTLSCSPISGHRSVSWYQQTPGQGLQFLFEYFSETQRNKGNFPGRFSGRQFSNSRSEMNVSTLELGDSALYLCASSLAPGQGSYEQYFGPGTRLTVT.

CDR3 sequence reads: CASSRTMILDETQYF. CDR3 in DNA: TGTGCCAGCAGCCGTACTATGATCCTAGACGAGACCCAGTACTTC. The chain is built from TRBV6-5 and TRBJ2-5; D not certain. CDR3 length: 15 residues. The germline gives CDR1 MNHEY, CDR2 SVGAGI. V was clipped by 6 bases and J by 5 bases, with 19 bases between them.

This chain joins TRBV5-1 and TRBJ2-1; D gene ambiguous. CDR3 length: 15 residues. Germline V gene data show CDR1 as SGHRS and CDR2 as YFSETQ. V lost 0 bases to trimming and J lost 3 bases, with 10 bases between them. The CDR3: CASSLEGNDYNEQFF. As DNA, the CDR3 is TGCGCCAGCAGCTTGGAAGGGAATGACTACAATGAGCAGTTCTTC. The complete variable domain, with remaining parts taken from reference TRBV5-1 and TRBJ2-1, reads KAGVTQTPRYLIKTRGQQVTLSCSPISGHRSVSWYQQTPGQGLQFLFEYFSETQRNKGNFPGRFSGRQFSNSRSEMNVSTLELGDSALYLCASSLEGNDYNEQFFGPGTRLTVL.

The CDR3 region has the DNA TGCAGCGTTGCGACGAGCTCCTACAATGAGCAGTTCTTC. Amino acid sequence: CSVATSSYNEQFF. This chain joins TRBV29-1 and TRBJ2-1; D uncertain. The V gene lost 4 bases and the J gene lost 0 bases, with 7 bases spanning the gap. CDR3 length: 13 residues. Germline V gene lookup returns CDR1 SQVTM and CDR2 ANQGSEA.

The V and J genes are TRBV6-5 and TRBJ2-1; no firm D call. Germline-derived CDR1 and CDR2 are MNHEY and SVGAGI. CDR3 size: 11 residues. Trimming took 6 bases from V and 4 from J, leaving 4 bases between them. The CDR3 region has the DNA TGTGCCAGCAGCCTTTACAATGAGCAGTTCTTC. Encoded protein: CASSLYNEQFF.

The rearrangement uses TRBV18 and TRBJ1-5; 8 bases agree with TRBD1. This CDR3 is 15 amino acids long. V shed 2 bases, J shed 6 bases, and the junction held 6 bases outside the gene matches. Per the germline V gene, CDR1 is KGHSH and CDR2 is LQKENI. CDR3 DNA: TGTGCCAGCTCACCAAGGACAGGGAATTTTCAGCCCCAGCATTTT. Its protein product is CASSPRTGNFQPQHF. Complete variable domain (other parts from reference TRBV18 and TRBJ1-5): NAGVMQNPRHLVRRRGQEARLRCSPMKGHSHVYWYRQLPEEGLKFMVYLQKENIIDESGMPKERFSAEFPKEGPSILRIQQVVRGDSAAYFCASSPRTGNFQPQHFGDGTRLSIL.

The chain carries TRBV19 and TRBJ1-5; weak D call: TRBD1 (6 bases). Trimming left V 1 base short and J 0 bases short, with 7 bases between. The germline gives CDR1 LNHDA, CDR2 SQIVND (reference sequence). This CDR3 comprises 15 residues. CDR3 amino acids: CASSIAGVSNQPQHF. In DNA, the CDR3 is TGTGCCAGTAGTATAGCAGGGGTTAGCAATCAGCCCCAGCATTTT.

This sequence joins TRBV9 and TRBJ2-2; 7 nucleotides align to TRBD2. The CDR3 covers 15 residues. Germline V gives CDR1 SGDLS, CDR2 YYNGEE. Unmatched junction bases numbered 7, after V lost 4 bases and J lost 4 bases. For the CDR3, the DNA is TGTGCCAGCAGCACCACACTAGCGCGCACCGGGGAGCTGTTTTTT. Translated, it gives CASSTTLARTGELFF.

The rearrangement joins TRBV7-8 to TRBJ1-1; tentatively, D is TRBD1 (5 bases). CDR1 SGHVS and CDR2 FQNEAQ come from the germline V gene. The V gene lost 5 bases and the J gene lost 1 base, with 14 bases spanning the gap. The CDR3 totals 15 residues. The CDR3 DNA sequence: TGTGCCAGCAGCCCCAGGGAAGGACAGAACACTGAAGCTTTCTTT. Protein sequence: CASSPREGQNTEAFF.

This clone showed up just a few times. The V call is TRBV5-1, the J call TRBJ2-1; 8 bases are shared with TRBD1. The V and J ends lost 5 bases and 0 bases, in that order; junction bases with no gene match: 10. Germline lookup yields CDR1 SGHRS and CDR2 YFSETQ. This CDR3 region has 17 residues. The chain's CDR3 is CASSPPGTGGSYNEQFF. The CDR3 nucleotides read TGCGCCAGCAGTCCCCCCGGGACAGGAGGCTCCTACAATGAGCAGTTCTTC.

With regard to this clone: The sample contains more than one DNA sequence encoding this CDR3. The chain combines TRBV5-5 with TRBJ2-5; D is perhaps TRBD2 (7 bases). The V end lost 4 bases, the J end lost 4 bases, and 14 bases lay between the germline ends. The CDR3 sequence is 14 residues long. Germline V CDR1 and CDR2: SGHKS, YYEKEE (reference sequence). CDR3 sequence reads: CASSRRGGAETQYF. The DNA of the CDR3 is TGTGCCAGCAGCCGGAGGGGGGGAGCAGAGACCCAGTACTTC.

The rearrangement links TRBV11-2 to TRBJ2-5; D is perhaps TRBD1 or TRBD2 (6 bases each). This CDR3 comprises 12 residues. CDR1 is SGHAT and CDR2 is FQNNGV in the germline V gene. V was shortened by 8 bases and J by 7 bases, with 14 bases between the two germline ends. The CDR3 spells CASRSEGGTQYF. The CDR3 bases are TGTGCCAGCCGAAGTGAGGGGGGGACCCAGTACTTC.

This clone was observed a single time. The chain links TRBV29-1 to TRBJ2-7; 8 bases line up with TRBD1. Germline assignment: CDR1 SQVTM and CDR2 ANQGSEA. The CDR3 has 13 amino acids. V lost 4 bases, J lost 3 bases, and 5 bases stayed unmatched. The CDR3 protein is CSVGMGQVYEQYF. CDR3 nucleotides: TGCAGCGTTGGCATGGGACAGGTCTACGAGCAGTACTTC.

The gene calls are TRBV28 and TRBJ1-5; D possibly corresponds to TRBD1 (5 bases). Trimming shortened V by 2 bases and J by 2 bases, and 10 bases separated the two germline ends. The CDR3 has 15 amino acids. Germline V CDR1 and CDR2: MDHEN, SYDVKM. The CDR3 DNA sequence: TGTGCCAGCAGTTTACCCGGGGGTGGCAATCAGCCCCAGCATTTT. Encoded protein: CASSLPGGGNQPQHF. The whole variable domain, remainder taken from reference TRBV28 and TRBJ1-5, is DVKVTQSSRYLVKRTGEKVFLECVQDMDHENMFWYRQDPGLGLRLIYFSYDVKMKEKGDIPEGYSVSREKKERFSLILESASTNQTSMYLCASSLPGGGNQPQHFGDGTRLSIL.

The chain uses TRBV6-2 or TRBV6-3 and TRBJ1-5, with 9 bases aligning to TRBD1. CDR1 MNHEY and CDR2 SVGEGT come from the germline V gene. This CDR3 contains 14 residues. The V and J ends lost 5 bases and 7 bases, in that order; junction bases with no gene match: 6. CDR3 bases: TGTGCCAGCAGTCCGGACAGGGGTTACCAGCCCCAGCATTTT. Protein: CASSPDRGYQPQHF.

The chain's CDR3 is CASSIFGTPNTEAFF. The CDR3 nucleotides read TGTGCCAGTAGTATTTTCGGGACACCAAACACTGAAGCTTTCTTT. This rearrangement joins TRBV19 to TRBJ1-1; a possible D gene is TRBD1 (6 bases). Trimming shortened V by 3 bases and J by 2 bases, and 13 bases separated the two germline ends. Germline assignment: CDR1 LNHDA and CDR2 SQIVND (reference sequence). The CDR3 length is 15 residues.

This rearrangement joins TRBV12-3 or TRBV12-4 to TRBJ2-5; D might be TRBD1 or TRBD2, each matching 5 bases. V was clipped by 5 bases and J by 5 bases, with 12 bases between them. This CDR3 region has 13 residues. CDR3 sequence (DNA): TGTGCCAGCAGTGGGGCCCCGGGGGAGACCCAGTACTTC. Amino acids: CASSGAPGETQYF.

The rearrangement joins TRBV7-9 to TRBJ2-1, with 10 bases lining up with TRBD1. The V segment lost 6 bases and the J segment 0 bases; nucleotides outside the gene matches: 11. This CDR3 is built from 18 residues. Per germline, CDR1 SEHNR and CDR2 FQNEAQ (reference sequence). CDR3 nucleotides: TGTGCCAGCAGTTCCATCCGGGACAGGGGAAGCTCCTACAATGAGCAGTTCTTC. Translation: CASSSIRDRGSSYNEQFF.